The 23 T cell receptor beta chains listed next were all sequenced from one sample in a study of blood T cells in healthy people across ages. Together with a sample-barcoded 5' primer, a J-beta primer mix was included in a second PCR lasting roughly 6 to 12 cycles. TCRdb reprocessed the 5' RACE reads with MiXCR, giving one entry per CDR3 protein. Of 550,000 to 750,000 distinct CDR3 sequences in the sample, 20% to 25% were seen once. The material sequenced was blood. The origin of the receptors is a man in his 70s in good health.

The chain combines TRBV5-1 with TRBJ1-1, with unresolved D. Trimming shortened V by 4 bases and J by 0 bases, and 13 bases separated the two germline ends. Germline lookup yields CDR1 SGHRS and CDR2 YFSETQ. The CDR3 spans 15 residues. CDR3 sequence reads: CASSHPSMMNTEAFF. CDR3 in DNA: TGCGCCAGCAGCCACCCTTCGATGATGAACACTGAAGCTTTCTTT.

This clonotype was seen many times. Here the CDR3 DNA reads TGTGCCAGCAGTTTCGGGGACAGGGGCTACGAGCAGTACTTC. Its protein is CASSFGDRGYEQYF. The J gene is TRBJ2-7, the V gene TRBV28; 10 bases line up with TRBD1. Trimming removed 3 bases from V and 3 bases from J; junction bases left unmatched: 2. The CDR3 has 14 residues. Germline CDR1 is MDHEN and CDR2 is SYDVKM.

This clonotype was seen a handful of times. DNA for the CDR3: TGTGCCAGCAGCCAAGGTTCAGGGATGGGTCAGCCCCAGCATTTT. Its translation is CASSQGSGMGQPQHF. V gene TRBV3-1 combines with J gene TRBJ1-5, with a possible D match to TRBD1 (5 bases). This CDR3 is built from 15 residues. Trimming removed 1 base from V and 6 bases from J, with 13 bases in between. Germline values: CDR1 LGHDT, CDR2 YNNKEL (reference sequence).

There are a few counts of this clonotype. This chain connects TRBV3-1 to TRBJ2-1; D may match TRBD1 or TRBD2 (6 bases each). The CDR3 loop spans 14 amino acids. Germline values: CDR1 LGHDT, CDR2 YNNKEL (reference sequence). Trimming stripped 9 bases from V and 0 bases from J, with 12 bases between. CDR3 bases: TGTGCCAGTGGGGGGCGGAGCTCCTACAATGAGCAGTTCTTC. As protein: CASGGRSSYNEQFF.

The chain combines TRBV30 with TRBJ2-7, with D hard to call. Trimming pared 0 bases from V and 3 bases from J, leaving 6 bases between. The length of the CDR3 is 12 residues. CDR1 and CDR2 from the germline V gene are GTSNPN and SVGIG (reference sequence). CDR3 coding DNA: TGTGCCTGGAGTGTGAAAGACTACGAGCAGTACTTC. It translates to CAWSVKDYEQYF.

Written as DNA, the CDR3 is TGCGCCAGCAGCCGTTCGGGACGAAACACTGAAGCTTTCTTT. It encodes CASSRSGRNTEAFF. The rearrangement uses TRBV5-1 and TRBJ1-1; D is perhaps TRBD1 (5 bases). Germline CDR1 reads SGHRS; CDR2 reads YFSETQ. The CDR3 is 14 amino acids. V dropped 4 bases and J dropped 2 bases, with 12 bases sitting between them.

This clonotype appeared many times. The genes are TRBV12-3 or TRBV12-4 and TRBJ2-7; TRBD1 aligns across 8 bases. V was clipped by 5 bases and J by 4 bases; unmatched bases: 7. The CDR3 is 14 amino acids. CDR3 protein: CASSEDRGTYEQYF. DNA of the CDR3: TGTGCCAGCAGTGAAGACAGGGGTACGTACGAGCAGTACTTC.

This sequence joins TRBV3-1 and TRBJ1-4; D remains unclear. V shed 1 base and J shed 4 bases, with 4 bases lying between them. The germline gives CDR1 LGHDT, CDR2 YNNKEL (reference sequence). The CDR3 runs to 13 residues. In DNA form, the CDR3 reads TGTGCCAGCAGCCAAGTCAGTAATGAAAAACTGTTTTTT. The encoded protein is CASSQVSNEKLFF.

The V call is TRBV2, the J call TRBJ2-5; TRBD2 aligns across 11 bases. This CDR3 is 13 amino acids long. After removal of 6 bases from V and 5 bases from J, the junction contained 2 bases not matched to a gene. Germline lookup yields CDR1 SNHLY and CDR2 FYNNEI. This CDR3 is CASRTSGKETQYF. CDR3 bases: TGTGCCAGCAGGACTAGCGGGAAGGAGACCCAGTACTTC.

The V gene is TRBV7-8, the J gene TRBJ1-3; 9 bases match TRBD1. The germline V gene encodes CDR1 SGHVS and CDR2 FQNEAQ. The V and J ends lost 10 bases and 1 base, in that order; junction bases with no gene match: 14. CDR3 length: 17 residues. Written as DNA, the CDR3 is TGTGCCACCCAGTCAAACAGGGACAGGGCGTCTGGAAACACCATATATTTT. The encoded protein is CATQSNRDRASGNTIYF.

This clonotype has a handful of counts. The chain joins TRBV6-1 to TRBJ1-3, with D possibly TRBD1 on 5 matching bases. The CDR3 has 17 residues. Germline CDR1 reads MNHNS; CDR2 reads SASEGT. Trimming stripped 2 bases from V and 2 bases from J, with 16 bases between. The DNA of the CDR3 is TGTGCCAGCAGTGAAATGAACCTACAGGTTACTGGAAACACCATATATTTT. It translates to CASSEMNLQVTGNTIYF.

This clonotype was recorded many times. The chain employs TRBV2 and TRBJ1-4; 7 nucleotides line up with TRBD1. This CDR3 has 16 amino acids. With V trimmed by 6 bases and J by 0 bases, 7 bases remained unmatched. From germline, CDR1 is SNHLY and CDR2 FYNNEI. CDR3 nucleotides: TGTGCCAGCAGACCCGGGACAGCCCCAACTAATGAAAAACTGTTTTTT. Protein product: CASRPGTAPTNEKLFF. Combining the CDR3 with reference TRBV2 and TRBJ1-4 gives the whole variable domain EPEVTQTPSHQVTQMGQEVILRCVPISNHLYFYWYRQILGQKVEFLVSFYNNEISEKSEIFDDQFSVERPDGSNFTLKIRSTKLEDSAMYFCASRPGTAPTNEKLFFGSGTQLSVL.

This clonotype occurred a few times. The chain couples TRBV20-1 to TRBJ2-5; possible D gene TRBD2, 5 bases. Trimming stripped 6 bases from V and 4 bases from J, with 18 bases between. The CDR3 length is 14 residues. Per the germline V gene, CDR1 is DFQATT and CDR2 is SNEGSKA (reference sequence). The CDR3, as DNA: TGCAGTGCCGGAAAAGAGAGGGTTGTAGAGACCCAGTACTTC. Encoded protein: CSAGKERVVETQYF.

Comment on this clonotype: A much bigger clone sits one base away, suggesting this may be a read error. The chain combines TRBV4-3 with TRBJ1-2; no clear D. The CDR3 extends over 13 amino acids. CDR1 and CDR2 from the germline V gene are LGHNA and YSLEER. V dropped 4 bases and J dropped 3 bases, with 9 bases sitting between them. The CDR3 spells CASSPMRDYGYTF. Here the CDR3 DNA reads TGCGCCAGCAGCCCAATGAGAGACTATGGCTACACCTTC.

In its sample, this clonotype was seen a few times. The chain combines TRBV29-1 with TRBJ2-1, with unresolved D. The germline CDR1 and CDR2 sequences are SQVTM and ANQGSEA. This CDR3 comprises 12 residues. Trimming pared 4 bases from V and 2 bases from J, leaving 6 bases between. CDR3 sequence reads: CSVATTYNEQFF. The CDR3 DNA reads as TGCAGCGTTGCTACCACCTACAATGAGCAGTTCTTC.

This clonotype was detected only a few times. The rearrangement links TRBV30 to TRBJ1-1; D gene unclear. V was pared by 0 bases and J by 6 bases, with 5 bases between. This CDR3 has 11 amino acids. The germline CDR1 and CDR2 sequences are GTSNPN and SVGIG (reference sequence). This chain's CDR3 is CAWSVGPEAFF. CDR3 DNA sequence: TGTGCCTGGAGTGTAGGGCCTGAAGCTTTCTTT.

This clonotype was counted between two and nine times. This chain links TRBV12-3 or TRBV12-4 with TRBJ2-2; 11 nucleotides match TRBD2. The V and J ends lost 3 bases and 8 bases, in that order; junction bases with no gene match: 8. This CDR3 spans 16 amino acids. CDR3 nucleotides: TGTGCCAGCAGTTTCCCCACTAGCGGGAGAGAAGGGGAGCTGTTTTTT. Its translation is CASSFPTSGREGELFF.

J is TRBJ2-1 and V is TRBV10-2; 9 bases agree with TRBD2. CDR3 length: 17 residues. J was trimmed by 5 bases and V by 6 bases; bases with no gene match: 14. Germline CDR1 reads WSHSY; CDR2 reads SAAADI. The CDR3, as DNA: TGCGCCAGCAGAACCGCGCAAGCGGGAGGAACGGACAATGAGCAGTTCTTC. Translation: CASRTAQAGGTDNEQFF.

This clonotype was picked up a small number of times. The V gene is TRBV20-1, the J gene TRBJ1-6, with D possibly TRBD1 on 6 matching bases. The CDR3 totals 13 residues. The V gene's germline CDR1 is DFQATT and CDR2 SNEGSKA (reference sequence). V was trimmed by 3 bases and J by 7 bases, leaving 10 bases between them. The CDR3, as DNA: TGCAGTGCTAGTACAGGGCGGAATTCACCCCTCCACTTT. It translates to CSASTGRNSPLHF.

The rearrangement uses TRBV5-1 and TRBJ1-1; 7 bases align to TRBD1. The CDR3 contains 12 residues. Per the germline V gene, CDR1 is SGHRS and CDR2 is YFSETQ. V was clipped by 0 bases and J by 12 bases; unmatched bases: 5. The CDR3 protein is CASSLGQGATFF. DNA for the CDR3: TGCGCCAGCAGCTTGGGACAGGGAGCGACTTTCTTT.

This chain links TRBV20-1 with TRBJ2-5; 10 bases line up with TRBD2. Germline assignment: CDR1 DFQATT and CDR2 SNEGSKA (reference sequence). The CDR3 extends over 15 amino acids. J was trimmed by 4 bases and V by 6 bases; bases with no gene match: 11. The CDR3 region is CSAQEREGLRETQYF. The CDR3 DNA reads TGCAGTGCCCAGGAGCGGGAGGGCCTGAGAGAGACCCAGTACTTC.

The chain uses TRBV9 and TRBJ2-5, with a weak D call TRBD1 (6 bases). The better agreement between TRBJ2-7 and the DNA end casts doubt on the J call. Looked up from germline, CDR1 is SGDLS and CDR2 is YYNGEE. This CDR3 comprises 16 residues. The CDR3 nucleotides are TGTGCCAGCAGCGTAGGGCCCTCACAGGGTGGAGGCGAGCAGTACTTC. Protein product: CASSVGPSQGGGEQYF.

The table lists this clonotype with many counts. This sequence joins TRBV7-9 and TRBJ1-1; 9 nucleotides align to TRBD1. The V gene end was trimmed by 5 bases and the J gene end by 7 bases; junction bases not matched to a gene: 11. The germline V gene encodes CDR1 SEHNR and CDR2 FQNEAQ (reference sequence). The CDR3 is 15 residues long. Here the CDR3 reads CASSPNAGTGNEAFF. CDR3 bases: TGTGCCAGCAGCCCAAACGCCGGGACAGGGAATGAAGCTTTCTTT.